This T cell receptor (beta chain) was identified in a study of blood T cell repertoires in COVID-19 (TCRdb year 2020). As for the study more broadly: Collaborator samples came from the United States, Italy and Spain and covered acute and convalescent phases of COVID-19. The dataset comprised deeply sampled blood TCRbeta repertoires from subjects exposed to, actively infected with, or recovered from COVID-19. A freely available public database, intended as a resource for researchers studying the immune response to SARS-CoV-2, is where the repertoires were released. Nearly every sample came with metadata listing a de-identified subject ID, COVID-19 status, age in years and sex. The material from the prospective study consisted of cDNA or gDNA derived from T cells, B-cell-depleted T cells, or PBMCs. The samples were drawn from the first 160 participants of the ongoing ImmuneRACE study and from under 1,500 subjects provided by 6 global collaborators. HLA class I and class II types, where available, came from metadata supplied by the sample provider rather than from assay-based typing. Overall results and qualifications from the work: Clinical and demographic metadata were provided uncurated, with the amount varying by source and participant.

Remarks on this clone: Its antigen remains unidentified. Base quality data are lacking; no much larger clone is found one base away.

The CDR3 holds 15 amino acids from the cysteine to the phenylalanine. Left in the record is the CDR3 DNA by itself, 45 bases read in frame from the first base. The junction shows trimming of 5 bases on V and 6 bases on J, and the gene matches do not reach 11 bases of it. Based on the germline V gene, the CDR1 and CDR2 sequences are SGHVS and FQNEAQ. Participants in the prospective study were enrolled through a virtual design, were aged roughly 18 to 100 years, and lived in 24 United States geographic areas. To assign participants to cohorts, the prospective study relied on clinical history that participants themselves reported in a screening survey and a study questionnaire. Mobile phlebotomists in the prospective study collected whole blood, serum and a nasopharyngeal or oropharyngeal swab from every participant. Additional blood draws and questionnaires over an approximately two-month period could optionally be provided by prospective study participants. Before DNA extraction, prospective study blood samples were shipped either frozen or at room temperature.

The immunoSEQ Assay, a bias-controlled multiplex PCR, was used to amplify TCRbeta CDR3 regions from genomic DNA. The study's processing was this. Nucleated cell counts per sample were estimated from amplification of reference gene primers within the assay. To quantify the absolute abundance of each unique TCRbeta CDR3 rearrangement, sequence reads were collapsed and filtered. For each sample, productive Simpson clonality was calculated as the square root of Simpson's diversity index across productive rearrangements. TCRdb obtained this table from immuneACCESS and retained in-frame rearrangements with V and J assigned. These tables miss some clones; where compared with another copy, unresolved V genes account for less than half of the shortfall, and the remainder is unexplained. Clone size and V and J calls were adopted from that table, with D and trimming inferred from the DNA. The sample profile shows about 250,000 clones; approximately 85% of them were found once. The ten top clones hold over 7.5% of the sample.

The source material was PBMCs or T cells enriched from blood (not recorded which). The rearrangement combines TRBV7-8 with TRBJ2-3, with 7 central nucleotides matching TRBD1. The receptor was isolated from a woman in her 50s with acute COVID-19. CDR3 loop: CASSPSTGFPDTQYF. The nucleotide sequence reads TGTGCCAGCAGCCCCTCGACAGGGTTCCCGGATACGCAGTATTTT. The CDR3, completed at both ends by the reference TRBV7-8 and TRBJ2-3 genes, gives the full variable domain GAGVSQSPRYKVAKRGQDVALRCDPISGHVSLFWYQQALGQGPEFLTYFQNEAQLDKSGLPSDRFFAERPEGSVSTLKIQRTQQEDSAVYLCASSPSTGFPDTQYFGPGTRLTVL.